This T cell receptor (beta chain) was obtained from a study of a mutant IDH1 vaccine in newly diagnosed glioma. Time point in this sample: week 23, last vaccination. Topical imiquimod accompanied each vaccine dose, which consisted of 300 ug of mutant IDH1 20-mer peptide. As for this clone: What it binds is unknown.

Germline CDR1 reads LGHNA; CDR2 reads YNFKEQ. V lost 0 bases and J lost 6, with 11 bases in between. The CDR3 sequence is 14 residues long. Generated by immunoSEQ multiplex PCR, the TCRdb table keeps only in-frame clones and is missing some. This sample carries roughly 70,000 clones, approximately 84% of them seen once, and the ten largest clones take roughly 14%. This sequence joins TRBV4-2 and TRBJ1-2, with no clear D. The material was PBMCs, obtained from a glioma patient whose treatment included an IDH1 peptide vaccine. This sequence was found in a man aged 18 to 35 with glioma. The CDR3 reads CASSQDPGGDGYTF. CDR3 bases: TGTGCCAGCAGCCAAGATCCCGGTGGGGATGGCTACACCTTC.